One and the same sample provided the 30 T cell receptor beta chains below, sequenced in a study of blood T cell repertoires in COVID-19. Measured with immunoSEQ multiplex PCR; TCRdb has only the in-frame clones, and not every one. The sample records around 340,000 clones, roughly 90% being singletons. The sequencing input was PBMCs or T cells enriched from blood (not recorded which). The receptors come from a woman aged 25 to 45 who had been exposed to COVID-19.

There are a few counts of this clone. The chain couples TRBV6-4 to TRBJ2-3; 7 positions match TRBD2. Germline lookup yields CDR1 MRHNA and CDR2 SNTAGT. Trimming cost V 1 base and J 8 bases; bases outside gene matches: 6. This CDR3 region has 14 residues. CDR3 loop: CASSDLGGGSTQYF. The CDR3 region has the DNA TGTGCCAGCAGTGACTTGGGCGGCGGGAGTACGCAGTATTTT.

The chain couples TRBV6-5 to TRBJ2-3, with 8 bases fitting TRBD2. CDR1 MNHEY and CDR2 SVGAGI come from the germline V gene. V was pared by 7 bases and J by 5 bases, with 8 bases of the junction left unmatched. This CDR3 comprises 14 residues. The CDR3 sequence is CASTHSGKGDTQYF. The CDR3 nucleotides are TGTGCCAGCACTCATAGCGGGAAAGGAGATACGCAGTATTTT.

V and J are TRBV27 and TRBJ1-5; 7 nucleotides agree with TRBD1. The CDR3 covers 14 residues. Looked up from germline, CDR1 is MNHEY and CDR2 is SMNVEV (reference sequence). CDR3 residues: CACSQGGSNQPQHF. CDR3 in DNA: TGTGCATGCAGCCAGGGGGGCAGCAATCAGCCCCAGCATTTT.

The V call is TRBV6-5, the J call TRBJ2-3; TRBD2 aligns across 12 bases. Germline V gene lookup returns CDR1 MNHEY and CDR2 SVGAGI. This CDR3 is built from 16 residues. The V segment lost 4 bases and the J segment 3 bases; nucleotides outside the gene matches: 5. The DNA of the CDR3 is TGTGCCAGCAGTTCTAGCGGGAGGGCCCTAACAGATACGCAGTATTTT. Its protein is CASSSSGRALTDTQYF.

The chain is built from TRBV6-5 and TRBJ2-7, with D tentatively TRBD2 (8 bases). The CDR3 totals 14 residues. Germline V gene lookup returns CDR1 MNHEY and CDR2 SVGAGI. V gave up 7 bases and J gave up 2 bases, with 15 bases separating them. The CDR3 region has the DNA TGTGCCAGCACCAGGGGGACTAGGACCTACGAGCAGTACTTC. Translated: CASTRGTRTYEQYF.

The chain links TRBV28 to TRBJ1-2, with 8 bases aligning to TRBD1. CDR3 length equals 15 residues. With V trimmed by 4 bases and J by 1 base, 5 bases remained unmatched. Germline V lookup: CDR1 MDHEN, CDR2 SYDVKM. Here the CDR3 DNA reads TGTGCCAGCAGTTCGGCAGGGGGCGATAACTATGGCTACACCTTC. Protein product: CASSSAGGDNYGYTF.

The V call is TRBV4-1, the J call TRBJ2-7, with a weak D call TRBD2 (5 bases). CDR1 and CDR2 (germline): MGHRA, YSYEKL. V dropped 0 bases and J dropped 2 bases, with 11 bases sitting between them. CDR3 length: 15 amino acids. The CDR3 is CASSQDRGFAYEQYF. CDR3 in DNA: TGCGCCAGCAGCCAAGATCGAGGGTTTGCCTACGAGCAGTACTTC.

This clone was recorded a few times. The chain recombines TRBV5-1 with TRBJ1-1; a weak D match, TRBD1 (6 bases). CDR3 length: 14 residues. Germline V gene lookup returns CDR1 SGHRS and CDR2 YFSETQ. Trimming shortened V by 3 bases and J by 4 bases, and 13 bases separated the two germline ends. The CDR3 DNA follows: TGCGCCAGCAGCTCGACAACAGGGTTCACTGAAGCTTTCTTT. This translates into CASSSTTGFTEAFF.

The J gene is TRBJ2-7, the V gene TRBV27; D not certain. V shed 2 bases and J shed 1 base, with 9 bases lying between them. The germline gives CDR1 MNHEY, CDR2 SMNVEV (reference sequence). The CDR3 runs 14 residues. CDR3 loop: CASSLNDKSYEQYF. DNA of the CDR3: TGTGCCAGCAGTTTAAATGACAAATCCTACGAGCAGTACTTC.

The chain joins TRBV6-2 or TRBV6-3 to TRBJ2-2, with 9 bases identical to TRBD2. Germline lookup yields CDR1 MNHEY and CDR2 SVGEGT. The V and J ends lost 2 bases and 1 base, in that order; junction bases with no gene match: 2. The CDR3 spans 16 residues. The CDR3 DNA sequence: TGTGCCAGCAGTTACGTAGCGGGAGTGAACACCGGGGAGCTGTTTTTT. Translation gives CASSYVAGVNTGELFF.

The chain has TRBV28 and TRBJ1-1; D is unresolved. Trimming took off 7 bases at V and 5 bases at J, with 11 bases between the two ends. In germline, CDR1 is MDHEN, CDR2 SYDVKM. This CDR3 contains 12 residues. The CDR3 protein is CASNIYATEAFF. The CDR3 coding sequence is TGTGCCAGCAATATCTATGCGACTGAAGCTTTCTTT.

The gene calls are TRBV10-3 and TRBJ1-1, with a weak D call TRBD1 (6 bases). The ends were cut back, 10 bases at V and 2 bases at J, with 17 bases in the middle. The CDR3 runs to 14 residues. Germline CDR1 is ENHRY and CDR2 is SYGVKD. CDR3 sequence (DNA): TGTGCCACAAGCCGCGACAGGTCCAACACTGAAGCTTTCTTT. This gives the protein CATSRDRSNTEAFF.

In DNA, the CDR3 is TGTGCCATCAGTGACGGCCGGGGGCAAGAGACCCAGTACTTC. As protein: CAISDGRGQETQYF. This chain links TRBV10-3 with TRBJ2-5; the D gene is possibly TRBD2 (6 bases). Looked up from germline, CDR1 is ENHRY and CDR2 is SYGVKD. V lost 3 bases and J 2 bases, leaving 10 bases between the germline ends. CDR3 size: 14 residues.

This chain connects TRBV19 to TRBJ2-1; D not certain. Germline V CDR1 and CDR2: LNHDA, SQIVND (reference sequence). Trimming pared 4 bases from V and 3 bases from J, leaving 13 bases between. This CDR3 is 15 amino acids long. The CDR3 DNA reads TGTGCCAGTAGTACTGGCGGTGCCCACTACAATGAGCAGTTCTTC. Its translation is CASSTGGAHYNEQFF.

The rearrangement joins TRBV7-3 to TRBJ2-1, with 12 bases that match TRBD1. Per germline, CDR1 SGHTA and CDR2 FQGTGA. The CDR3 has 15 residues. The V gene end was trimmed by 4 bases and the J gene end by 7 bases; junction bases not matched to a gene: 5. The CDR3, as DNA: TGTGCCAGCAGCTCAGGGACAGGGGGCTCAAATGAGCAGTTCTTC. It is translated as CASSSGTGGSNEQFF.

The chain uses TRBV19 and TRBJ2-7, with 7 bases identical to TRBD1. This CDR3 has 13 amino acids. Germline V lookup: CDR1 LNHDA, CDR2 SQIVND (reference sequence). With 4 bases clipped from V and 3 bases from J, the junction kept 3 bases outside the gene matches. CDR3 amino acids: CASSKGQIYEQYF. CDR3 coding DNA: TGTGCCAGTAGTAAGGGACAGATCTACGAGCAGTACTTC.

In its sample, this clone was seen a few times. The chain is built from TRBV4-2 and TRBJ2-1; 9 positions agree with TRBD1. The trim removed 4 bases at V and 7 bases at J, leaving 11 bases unmatched. The CDR3 consists of 16 residues. Germline lookup yields CDR1 LGHNA and CDR2 YNFKEQ. CDR3 amino acids: CASSPSRDRVGNEQFF. CDR3 in DNA: TGTGCCAGCAGCCCTTCCCGGGACAGGGTGGGAAATGAGCAGTTCTTC.

The J gene is TRBJ2-7, the V gene TRBV28; TRBD2 aligns across 12 bases. Unmatched junction bases numbered 6, after V lost 5 bases and J lost 4 bases. CDR1 and CDR2 (germline): MDHEN, SYDVKM. CDR3 length equals 15 residues. In nucleotides, the CDR3 is TGTGCCAGCAGTCCCCTAGCGGGAGGGCTGTACGAGCAGTACTTC. Its translation: CASSPLAGGLYEQYF.

The chain links TRBV7-9 to TRBJ2-7; 9 bases agree with TRBD2. Losses at the gene ends were 5 bases for V and 2 bases for J; bases not matched to a gene: 7. The CDR3 extends over 15 amino acids. Germline values: CDR1 SEHNR, CDR2 FQNEAQ (reference sequence). CDR3 amino acids: CASSPPGGRAYEQYF. The CDR3 nucleotides read TGTGCCAGCAGCCCCCCCGGCGGGAGGGCCTACGAGCAGTACTTC. The full variable domain, its missing parts supplied by reference TRBV7-9 and TRBJ2-7, is DTGVSQNPRHKITKRGQNVTFRCDPISEHNRLYWYRQTLGQGPEFLTYFQNEAQLEKSRLLSDRFSAERPKGSFSTLEIQRTEQGDSAMYLCASSPPGGRAYEQYFGPGTRLTVT.

CDR3 nucleotide sequence: TGTGCCAGCAGTTACTCAGAATCGACAGGGACTGAAGCTTTCTTT. It encodes CASSYSESTGTEAFF. The chain has TRBV6-2 or TRBV6-3 and TRBJ1-1, with 7 nucleotides matching TRBD1. Germline trimming cut 0 bases from V and 5 bases from J; bases unmatched to any gene: 6. The germline V gene encodes CDR1 MNHEY and CDR2 SVGEGT. The CDR3 is made up of 15 amino acids.

The chain links TRBV5-4 to TRBJ2-5; possible D gene TRBD2, 6 bases. The CDR3 is 14 amino acids. V dropped 0 bases and J dropped 1 base, with 7 bases sitting between them. Germline V gene sequence: CDR1 SGHNT, CDR2 YYREEE (reference sequence). This chain's CDR3 is CASSLALAQETQYF. For the CDR3, the DNA is TGTGCCAGCAGCTTGGCACTAGCCCAAGAGACCCAGTACTTC. The variable domain in full, completed from reference TRBV5-4 and TRBJ2-5, reads ETGVTQSPTHLIKTRGQQVTLRCSSQSGHNTVSWYQQALGQGPQFIFQYYREEENGRGNFPPRFSGLQFPNYSSELNVNALELDDSALYLCASSLALAQETQYFGPGTRLLVL.

This clone showed up just once. One end of the junction fails to match germline, which may point to a read error. The genes are TRBV11-3 and TRBJ1-3, with 8 bases identical to TRBD1. The V gene's germline CDR1 is SGHNT and CDR2 YENEEA. The CDR3 has 13 amino acids. As DNA, the CDR3 is TGTGCCAGCAGCTCATATGGCGGACAGGGCATAAATTTT. Amino acid sequence: CASSSYGGQGINF.

In its sample, this clone was seen once. The gene calls are TRBV2 and TRBJ1-2; 7 bases match TRBD1. The CDR3 loop spans 12 amino acids. Trimming at V came to 8 bases and at J to 1 base, leaving 1 base not matched to a gene. CDR1 is SNHLY and CDR2 is FYNNEI in the germline V gene. The chain's CDR3 is CASGDSNYGYTF. The CDR3 coding sequence is TGTGCCAGCGGGGACAGTAACTATGGCTACACCTTC.

The V and J genes are TRBV24-1 and TRBJ1-1; D gene uncertain. Trimming stripped 2 bases from V and 9 bases from J, with 9 bases between. This CDR3 has 12 amino acids. Germline assignment: CDR1 KGHDR and CDR2 SFDVKD. The CDR3 sequence: CATSDSGRKAFF. The CDR3 nucleotides read TGTGCCACCAGTGATTCTGGCAGAAAAGCTTTCTTT.

The chain couples TRBV7-2 to TRBJ2-3, with D possibly TRBD1 on 6 matching bases. The germline V and J ends were trimmed by 1 base and 4 bases, with 9 bases remaining between them. The CDR3 is 14 residues long. Germline V gene sequence: CDR1 SGHTA, CDR2 FQGNSA. The CDR3 loop is CASSLDRAPDTQYF. The DNA for the CDR3 is TGTGCCAGCAGCTTAGACAGGGCCCCAGATACGCAGTATTTT.

This clone appeared a single time. The rearrangement joins TRBV5-1 to TRBJ2-3; tentatively, D is TRBD2 (7 bases). Per germline, CDR1 SGHRS and CDR2 YFSETQ. CDR3 size: 16 residues. The ends were cut back, 7 bases at V and 0 bases at J, with 18 bases in the middle. CDR3 region: CASEGEGHTSTDTQYF. The CDR3 coding sequence is TGCGCCAGCGAGGGGGAGGGCCACACTAGCACAGATACGCAGTATTTT.

This rearrangement joins TRBV7-3 to TRBJ2-7, with TRBD2 matching over 11 bases. The CDR3 runs 14 residues. V lost 4 bases and J lost 5; bases outside the gene matches: 4. From germline, CDR1 is SGHTA and CDR2 FQGTGA. The CDR3 reads CASSSGLAEDEQYF. In DNA form, the CDR3 reads TGTGCCAGCAGCTCGGGACTAGCGGAGGACGAGCAGTACTTC.

The V gene is TRBV5-5, the J gene TRBJ2-2; 10 bases agree with TRBD2. The germline V gene has CDR1 SGHKS and CDR2 YYEKEE (reference sequence). V gave up 1 base and J gave up 7 bases; unmatched junction bases: 7. The CDR3 extends over 16 amino acids. Written as DNA, the CDR3 is TGTGCCAGCAGCTTGTGGTTAGCGGGAGGAGTCGGGGAGCTGTTTTTT. Translation: CASSLWLAGGVGELFF.

This chain joins TRBV19 and TRBJ1-4; a possible D gene is TRBD1 (6 bases). V was clipped by 4 bases and J by 2 bases, with 11 bases between them. Per germline, CDR1 LNHDA and CDR2 SQIVND (reference sequence). CDR3 length: 15 amino acids. The CDR3 spells CASSTLQGTNEKLFF. The CDR3 DNA is TGTGCCAGTAGTACCTTACAGGGCACTAATGAAAAACTGTTTTTT.

The chain joins TRBV4-1 to TRBJ2-6; 7 nucleotides agree with TRBD1. Unmatched junction bases numbered 2, after V lost 0 bases and J lost 3 bases. CDR1 and CDR2 from the germline V gene are MGHRA and YSYEKL. The CDR3 sequence is 16 residues long. The CDR3 sequence: CASSQDPGGGANVLTF. The CDR3 DNA sequence: TGCGCCAGCAGCCAAGATCCAGGGGGTGGGGCCAACGTCCTGACTTTC.